Below are 23 T cell receptor beta chains sequenced from a single sample in a study of blood T cell repertoires in COVID-19. This table comes from immunoSEQ multiplex PCR, and its TCRdb copy is limited to in-frame clones, with some not included. The sample contains fewer than 350,000 clones, around 90% of which appear only once. Sequenced sample: PBMCs or T cells enriched from blood (not recorded which). These receptors all come from a woman aged 18-29 years with acute COVID-19.

The chain recombines TRBV7-9 with TRBJ2-1, with 9 bases aligning to TRBD1. The J segment lost 7 bases and the V segment lost 5 bases, leaving 12 bases of the junction unmatched. The CDR3 covers 16 residues. Germline V lookup: CDR1 SEHNR, CDR2 FQNEAQ (reference sequence). The CDR3 reads CASSPPPGQGRNEQFF. In DNA, the CDR3 is TGTGCCAGCAGCCCTCCCCCGGGACAGGGTAGAAATGAGCAGTTCTTC.

There are a few counts of this clone. This chain uses TRBV2 with TRBJ1-5; D possibly corresponds to TRBD1 (6 bases). Germline CDR1 SNHLY, CDR2 FYNNEI. V was cut by 6 bases and J by 6 bases, with 9 bases left in between. The CDR3 is 12 residues long. The CDR3 loop is CASSRGGQPQHF. CDR3 bases: TGTGCCAGCAGCAGGGGTGGTCAGCCCCAGCATTTT.

The chain is built from TRBV5-1 and TRBJ2-1; possibly TRBD1 for D (5 bases). With 7 bases removed from V and 2 bases from J, the gap between germline ends came to 16 bases. The CDR3 totals 15 residues. Germline loops: CDR1 SGHRS, CDR2 YFSETQ. The CDR3 DNA reads TGCGCCAGCTATACGGACACTCAAGCCTACAATGAGCAGTTCTTC. Its translation: CASYTDTQAYNEQFF.

The gene calls are TRBV2 and TRBJ1-2; 8 nucleotides align to TRBD1. Per the germline V gene, CDR1 is SNHLY and CDR2 is FYNNEI. This CDR3 has 14 amino acids. Trimming cost V 6 bases and J 10 bases; bases outside gene matches: 13. CDR3 amino acids: CASRDTGGYMDYTF. CDR3 DNA: TGTGCCAGCAGGGATACAGGGGGGTATATGGACTACACCTTC.

The chain employs TRBV19 and TRBJ1-6; D gene unclear. The V end was cut by 8 bases, the J end by 6 bases, with 14 bases between. Germline V lookup: CDR1 LNHDA, CDR2 SQIVND (reference sequence). The CDR3 totals 14 residues. For the CDR3, the DNA is TGTGCCAGTTCCCCCCGAGCTTCTAATTCACCCCTCCACTTT. This encodes CASSPRASNSPLHF. Together with reference TRBV19 and TRBJ1-6, the CDR3 gives the full variable domain: DGGITQSPKYLFRKEGQNVTLSCEQNLNHDAMYWYRQDPGQGLRLIYYSQIVNDFQKGDIAEGYSVSREKKESFPLTVTSAQKNPTAFYLCASSPRASNSPLHFGNGTRLTVT.

The CDR3: CATSRGGRLGQQTSSYNSPLHF. The CDR3, as DNA: TGTGCCACCAGCAGAGGGGGTCGTCTGGGACAGCAAACGAGCTCCTATAATTCACCCCTCCACTTT. The gene calls are TRBV15 and TRBJ1-6; 7 bases line up with TRBD1. Germline trimming cut 1 base from V and 0 bases from J; bases unmatched to any gene: 18. Germline V CDR1 and CDR2: LNHNV, YYDKDF (reference sequence). The length of the CDR3 is 22 residues.

The V and J genes are TRBV6-5 and TRBJ1-3; D may be TRBD1 (5 bases). The CDR3 runs to 15 residues. Germline-derived CDR1 and CDR2 are MNHEY and SVGAGI. Trimming left V 0 bases short and J 4 bases short, with 10 bases between. CDR3 loop: CASSYSGGYGNTIYF. The CDR3 region has the DNA TGTGCCAGCAGTTACTCTGGGGGGTACGGAAACACCATATATTTT.

The genes are TRBV18 and TRBJ2-5; possibly TRBD1 for D (6 bases). Germline values: CDR1 KGHSH, CDR2 LQKENI. The CDR3 totals 15 residues. Trimming cost V 6 bases and J 5 bases, with 19 bases left between them. This chain's CDR3 is CASSPSGTPLETQYF. The CDR3 DNA is TGTGCCAGCTCCCCATCCGGGACACCGCTCGAGACCCAGTACTTC.

In its sample, this clone was seen once. The genes are TRBV27 and TRBJ2-5; the match to TRBD1 covers 7 bases. The CDR3 is made up of 17 amino acids. CDR1 and CDR2 (germline): MNHEY, SMNVEV (reference sequence). V lost 2 bases, J lost 4 bases, and 13 bases stayed unmatched. The CDR3 nucleotides are TGTGCCAGCAGTTTACGTCCGGGACAGAGAATAACAGAGACCCAGTACTTC. Encoded protein: CASSLRPGQRITETQYF.

The chain combines TRBV28 with TRBJ1-1, with 7 bases lining up with TRBD1. CDR1 MDHEN and CDR2 SYDVKM come from the germline V gene. CDR3 length: 13 amino acids. The V and J ends lost 5 bases and 3 bases, in that order; junction bases with no gene match: 3. In nucleotides, the CDR3 is TGTGCCAGCAGTCCGACAGGGTACACTGAAGCTTTCTTT. Translating it yields CASSPTGYTEAFF.

The chain employs TRBV27 and TRBJ2-2; D gene unclear. This CDR3 has 14 residues. Germline values: CDR1 MNHEY, CDR2 SMNVEV (reference sequence). V lost 3 bases and J 5 bases, leaving 10 bases between the germline ends. CDR3 region: CASSLTFRTGELFF. CDR3 in DNA: TGTGCCAGCAGTTTGACTTTTAGGACCGGGGAGCTGTTTTTT.

The chain uses TRBV29-1 and TRBJ2-7, with 11 bases matching TRBD1. The CDR3 runs to 14 residues. The J segment lost 4 bases and the V segment lost 3 bases, leaving 5 bases of the junction unmatched. Germline lookup yields CDR1 SQVTM and CDR2 ANQGSEA. CDR3 nucleotide sequence: TGCAGCGTTGATAGGACAGGGGGCGCGTACGAGCAGTACTTC. This gives the protein CSVDRTGGAYEQYF.

The CDR3 nucleotides are TGTGCCAGCAGCCCAGGACTAGCGAGCCGCTACGAGCAGTACTTC. This encodes CASSPGLASRYEQYF. The chain couples TRBV3-1 (or the pseudogene TRBV3-2) to TRBJ2-7; 9 bases align to TRBD2. V shed 4 bases, J shed 3 bases, and the junction held 7 bases outside the gene matches. The CDR3 spans 15 residues. The germline V gene encodes CDR1 LGHDT and CDR2 YNNKEL (reference sequence).

The chain is built from TRBV29-1 and TRBJ2-5, with 8 bases aligning to TRBD1. V trimming: 6 bases; J trimming: 5 bases; junction bases outside the gene matches: 14. The CDR3 is 15 residues long. CDR1 and CDR2 from the germline V gene are SQVTM and ANQGSEA. In DNA form, the CDR3 reads TGCAGCGTCACCCGTCCGGACAGGGCGACCGAGACCCAGTACTTC. Residues: CSVTRPDRATETQYF. Full variable domain (rest looked up from reference TRBV29-1 and TRBJ2-5): SAVISQKPSRDICQRGTSLTIQCQVDSQVTMMFWYRQQPGQSLTLIATANQGSEATYESGFVIDKFPISRPNLTFSTLTVSNMSPEDSSIYLCSVTRPDRATETQYFGPGTRLLVL.

The chain couples TRBV5-6 to TRBJ2-7; D is possibly TRBD1 (6 bases). Germline V gives CDR1 SGHDT, CDR2 YYEEEE. Trimming shortened V by 1 base and J by 7 bases, and 15 bases separated the two germline ends. CDR3 length: 14 residues. The CDR3 nucleotides are TGTGCCAGCAGCTTGCTAGCAGCTAGGGGGGAGCAGTACTTC. The encoded protein is CASSLLAARGEQYF.

The rearrangement uses TRBV27 and TRBJ2-2; 8 nucleotides agree with TRBD2. Germline V gene lookup returns CDR1 MNHEY and CDR2 SMNVEV (reference sequence). The CDR3 loop spans 15 amino acids. Trimming at V came to 6 bases and at J to 7 bases, leaving 10 bases not matched to a gene. CDR3 sequence: CASRFEAGAIGELFF. The CDR3 DNA follows: TGTGCCAGCAGATTCGAAGCGGGAGCGATCGGGGAGCTGTTTTTT.

CDR3 sequence reads: CASPPLTGSTRQPQHF. Here the CDR3 DNA reads TGTGCCAGCCCCCCATTAACAGGGTCAACGCGACAGCCCCAGCATTTT. The V and J genes are TRBV11-3 and TRBJ1-5; a weak D match, TRBD1 (6 bases). CDR1 SGHNT and CDR2 YENEEA come from the germline V gene. The CDR3 loop spans 16 amino acids. V lost 8 bases to trimming and J lost 7 bases, with 24 bases between them.

V usage is TRBV11-2 and J usage is TRBJ1-1; 7 nucleotides line up with TRBD1. Unmatched junction bases numbered 3, after V lost 4 bases and J lost 7 bases. This CDR3 has 12 amino acids. Germline lookup yields CDR1 SGHAT and CDR2 FQNNGV. The CDR3: CASSYGTVEAFF. CDR3 in DNA: TGTGCCAGCAGCTACGGGACAGTTGAAGCTTTCTTT.

The chain joins TRBV2 to TRBJ2-1, with a weak D call TRBD2 (5 bases). The germline V gene has CDR1 SNHLY and CDR2 FYNNEI. The V end lost 6 bases, the J end lost 9 bases, and 18 bases lay between the germline ends. The CDR3 has 14 residues. The CDR3 loop is CASRSTGNWAEQFF. The DNA of the CDR3 is TGTGCCAGCAGATCTACCGGGAACTGGGCTGAGCAGTTCTTC.

J is TRBJ2-5 and V is TRBV28, with TRBD1 identical over 12 bases. The V gene end was trimmed by 2 bases and the J gene end by 4 bases; junction bases not matched to a gene: 14. The CDR3 extends over 19 amino acids. Per the germline V gene, CDR1 is MDHEN and CDR2 is SYDVKM. DNA of the CDR3: TGTGCCAGCAGTTTAGACCTCGTTGGGACAGGGGGCTGGATAGAGACCCAGTACTTC. It yields the protein CASSLDLVGTGGWIETQYF.

The chain links TRBV6-2 or TRBV6-3 to TRBJ2-7, with 10 bases fitting TRBD1. After removal of 6 bases from V and 3 bases from J, the junction contained 17 bases not matched to a gene. The germline CDR1 and CDR2 sequences are MNHEY and SVGEGT. The CDR3 covers 18 residues. CDR3 sequence: CASSLNRDRGWDGYEQYF. The CDR3 DNA follows: TGTGCCAGCAGCCTAAACCGGGACAGGGGTTGGGACGGCTACGAGCAGTACTTC.

V usage is TRBV6-2 or TRBV6-3 and J usage is TRBJ2-7, with 10 bases aligning to TRBD2. After removal of 4 bases from V and 0 bases from J, the junction contained 3 bases not matched to a gene. The CDR3 has 15 amino acids. Germline V gene sequence: CDR1 MNHEY, CDR2 SVGEGT. This CDR3 reads CASSSWTSGSYEQYF. CDR3 sequence (DNA): TGTGCCAGCAGTTCCTGGACTAGCGGCTCCTACGAGCAGTACTTC.

V usage is TRBV25-1 and J usage is TRBJ2-3; tentatively, D is TRBD2 (6 bases). CDR1 is MGHDK, CDR2 SYGVNS, per germline. The V end was cut by 7 bases, the J end by 6 bases, with 20 bases between. The CDR3 is made up of 15 amino acids. CDR3 in DNA: TGTGCCAGCACCCGAGCCGCGGGATATGGGGATACGCAGTATTTT. This sequence encodes CASTRAAGYGDTQYF.